The subject of this entry is one TCR beta chain. Antigen: not known. Unique molecular identifiers were incorporated into the prepared TCRbeta library. One entry per CDR3 protein, called by TCRdb with MiXCR from the PCR reads. Among about 580,000 distinct CDR3 sequences listed, 20% to 25% were seen once. The V end was cut by 5 bases, the J end by 5 bases, with 12 bases between. The CDR3 is 13 amino acids. Germline loops: CDR1 MNHEY, CDR2 SMNVEV (reference sequence). The sample belongs to a study of T-cell reconstitution after alpha-beta-depleted transplantation in children. Whole-study findings and limits: Fresh T-cell production supplied most of the T-cell counts and diversity seen one year after transplant. The origin of high day-60 TCRbeta diversity in some patients lay in surviving recipient T cells and thymic progenitors.

The chain employs TRBV27 and TRBJ2-5; D is uncertain. The TCR sequence derives from a boy younger than two who had a stem cell transplant for acute myeloid leukemia, so the T cells may come from the graft donor. Sequences were derived from PBMCs, mostly from graft donor cells, sampled 360 days after TCRalphabeta/CD19-depleted stem cell transplant. CDR3 coding DNA: TGTGCCAGCAGTCCTCCAGGATGGGAGACCCAGTACTTC. Translating gives CASSPPGWETQYF.